What follows is one T cell receptor (beta chain) and its context. Its antigen is currently unknown. These data originate in a study of vaccination and CD4 T cells after COVID-19. Sequenced with the Oncomine TCR Beta short-read assay was DNA taken from cultured CD4+ T cells. TCRdb independently ran MiXCR on the PCR reads; one entry per CDR3 protein. The sample shows roughly 20,000 distinct CDR3 sequences, roughly 40% of them seen only once. The CDR3 extends over 16 amino acids. V lost 1 base to trimming and J lost 4 bases, with 16 bases between them. CDR1 and CDR2 (germline): SGHTA, FQGNSA. The treatment was: roughly nine-day PBMC culture with coronavirus spike peptide pools or control peptides (ViraFEST assay).

This TCR derives from a human donor who had recovered from COVID-19. The chain joins TRBV7-2 to TRBJ1-2; a possible D gene is TRBD1 (5 bases). The material sequenced was CD4+ T cells from blood, cultured in vitro, taken after SARS-CoV-2 vaccination. CDR3: CASSLESGRFTYGYTF. The CDR3 DNA follows: TGTGCCAGCAGCTTAGAGTCAGGGCGCTTTACCTATGGCTACACCTTC.